This entry describes one T cell receptor beta chain. No antigen is known for it. The ends were cut back, 2 bases at V and 0 bases at J, with 11 bases in the middle. Germline CDR1 SGHTA, CDR2 FQGNSA. The CDR3 totals 16 residues. TCRdb re-called the 5' RACE reads with MiXCR, one entry per CDR3 protein. Found here are roughly 700,000 distinct CDR3 sequences, less than 10% of them singletons; the top ten hold more than 0.75%. This sample is part of a study of identical twins. The study's findings and limits: Within cord blood, abundant beta clonotypes carried fewer insertions, but memory repertoires showed no such trend. The study based its conclusions on cross-sectional statistical analysis and did not follow the same donors.

Donors uniformly comprised healthy Caucasians. This sample was also put to use in a study of yellow fever vaccine responses in identical twins.

Sequenced: PBMCs. The receptor was derived from a young woman in good health. V is TRBV7-2 and J is TRBJ2-1; D possibly uses TRBD1 or TRBD2 (7 bases each). In DNA, the CDR3 is TGTGCCAGCAGCTTATCAGGGGGGGTCTCCTACAATGAGCAGTTCTTC. Its translation is CASSLSGGVSYNEQFF.